Included here is one TCR beta chain sequence, with context. These data come from a study of blood T cell repertoires in COVID-19. Across the whole study: The study drew acute and convalescent COVID-19 samples from the United States, Italy and Spain. In each case, the material was cDNA or gDNA derived from T cells, B-cell-depleted T cells, or PBMCs.

Per the original methods: It was from reference gene primer amplification that nucleated cell counts were estimated. Repertoires were generated with immunoSEQ multiplex PCR, while TCRdb's copy carries only in-frame clones and drops some. V, J and clone size reflect that table, while D and trimming were determined from the DNA. This table has some 94,000 clones, 84% appearing once. CDR1 is SGHTA and CDR2 is FQGNSA in the germline V gene. The CDR3 runs 13 residues. The ends were cut back, 1 base at V and 5 bases at J, with 8 bases in the middle. The chain employs TRBV7-2 and TRBJ2-5; no definite D call. Sample: peripheral blood. This sequence was found in a man in his 70s with active or convalescent COVID-19. The CDR3 region has the DNA TGTGCCAGCAGCTTAGGAGGTTTTGAGACCCAGTACTTC. It specifies CASSLGGFETQYF.